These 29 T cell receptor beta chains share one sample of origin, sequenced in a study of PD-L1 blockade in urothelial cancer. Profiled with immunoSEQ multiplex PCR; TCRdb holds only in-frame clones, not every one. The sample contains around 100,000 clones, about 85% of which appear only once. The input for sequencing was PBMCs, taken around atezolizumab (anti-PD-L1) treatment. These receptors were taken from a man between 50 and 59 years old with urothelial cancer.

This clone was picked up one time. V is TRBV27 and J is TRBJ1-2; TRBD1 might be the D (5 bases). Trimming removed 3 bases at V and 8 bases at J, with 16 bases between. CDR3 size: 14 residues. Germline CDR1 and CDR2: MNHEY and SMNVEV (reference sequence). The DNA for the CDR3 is TGTGCCAGCAGTTTGTCGCGGCAGGGCTACGGCTACACCTTC. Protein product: CASSLSRQGYGYTF.

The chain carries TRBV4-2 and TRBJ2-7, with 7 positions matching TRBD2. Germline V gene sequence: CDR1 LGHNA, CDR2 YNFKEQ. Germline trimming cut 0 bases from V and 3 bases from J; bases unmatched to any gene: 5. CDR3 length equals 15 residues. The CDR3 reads CASSQDLWEGYEQYF. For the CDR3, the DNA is TGTGCCAGCAGCCAAGATTTGTGGGAGGGCTACGAGCAGTACTTC.

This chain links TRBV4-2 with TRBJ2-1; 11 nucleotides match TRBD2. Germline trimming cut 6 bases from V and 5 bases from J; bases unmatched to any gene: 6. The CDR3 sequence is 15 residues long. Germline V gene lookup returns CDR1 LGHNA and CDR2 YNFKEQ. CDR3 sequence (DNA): TGTGCCAGCAGTCATCCGGGACTAGCGGACAATGAGCAGTTCTTC. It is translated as CASSHPGLADNEQFF.

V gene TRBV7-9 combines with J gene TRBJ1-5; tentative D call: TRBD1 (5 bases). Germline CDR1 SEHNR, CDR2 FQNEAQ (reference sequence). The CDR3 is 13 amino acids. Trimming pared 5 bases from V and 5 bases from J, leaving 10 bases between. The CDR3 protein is CASSGGLDQPQHF. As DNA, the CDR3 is TGTGCCAGCAGCGGGGGGTTGGATCAGCCCCAGCATTTT.

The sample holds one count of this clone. The CDR3 loop reads CASSPPLDRASGYTF. CDR3 coding DNA: TGTGCCAGCTCACCACCGCTGGACAGGGCGTCCGGCTACACCTTC. The gene calls are TRBV18 and TRBJ1-2, with 8 bases matching TRBD1. The J segment lost 8 bases and the V segment lost 0 bases, leaving 8 bases of the junction unmatched. The CDR3 totals 15 residues. Germline lookup yields CDR1 KGHSH and CDR2 LQKENI.

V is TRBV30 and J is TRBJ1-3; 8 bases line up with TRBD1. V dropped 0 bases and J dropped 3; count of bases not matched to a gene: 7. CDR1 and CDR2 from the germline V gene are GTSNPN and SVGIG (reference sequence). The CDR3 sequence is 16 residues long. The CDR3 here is CAWSVGVTGVGNTIYF. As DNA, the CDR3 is TGTGCCTGGAGTGTAGGGGTGACAGGGGTTGGAAACACCATATATTTT.

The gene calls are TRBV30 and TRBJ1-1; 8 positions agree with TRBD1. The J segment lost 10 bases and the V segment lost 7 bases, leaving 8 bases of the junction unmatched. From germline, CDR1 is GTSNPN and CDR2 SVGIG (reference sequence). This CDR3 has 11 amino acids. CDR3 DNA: TGTGCCTCCTCCTCAACAGGGGGAGCTTTCTTT. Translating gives CASSSTGGAFF.

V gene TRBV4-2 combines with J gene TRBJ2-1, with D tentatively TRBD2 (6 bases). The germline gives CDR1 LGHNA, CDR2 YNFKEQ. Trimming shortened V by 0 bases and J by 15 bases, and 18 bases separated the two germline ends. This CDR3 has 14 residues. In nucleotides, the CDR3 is TGTGCCAGCAGCCAAGATGCTTCGGGAGATGGCGCGTTCTTC. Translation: CASSQDASGDGAFF.

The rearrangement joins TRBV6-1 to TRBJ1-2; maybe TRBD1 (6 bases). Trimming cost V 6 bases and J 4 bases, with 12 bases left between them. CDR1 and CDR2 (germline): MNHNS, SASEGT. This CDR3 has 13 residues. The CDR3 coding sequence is TGTGCCAGCAGGACAGGAAAGCTCTATGGCTACACCTTC. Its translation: CASRTGKLYGYTF.

In DNA, the CDR3 is TGTGCCAGCAGCTTAGGTGGGAGACGCTACAATGAGCAGTTCTTC. This codes for CASSLGGRRYNEQFF. The V call is TRBV11-2, the J call TRBJ2-1; tentatively, D is TRBD2 (5 bases). Germline loops: CDR1 SGHAT, CDR2 FQNNGV. This CDR3 spans 15 amino acids. Between the trimmed V and J ends, which lost 1 base and 3 bases, there was a span of 10 bases.

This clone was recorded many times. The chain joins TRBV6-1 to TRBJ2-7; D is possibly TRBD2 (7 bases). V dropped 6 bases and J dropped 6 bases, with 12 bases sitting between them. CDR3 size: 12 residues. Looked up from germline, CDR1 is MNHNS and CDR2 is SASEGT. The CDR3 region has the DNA TGTGCCAGCAGCCCCGGGGGGCGCGAGCAGTACTTC. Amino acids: CASSPGGREQYF.

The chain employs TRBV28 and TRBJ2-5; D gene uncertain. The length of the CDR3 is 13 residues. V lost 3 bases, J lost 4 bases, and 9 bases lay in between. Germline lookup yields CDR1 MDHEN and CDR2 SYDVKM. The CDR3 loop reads CASSFGGVETQYF. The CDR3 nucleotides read TGTGCCAGCAGTTTCGGCGGAGTAGAGACCCAGTACTTC.

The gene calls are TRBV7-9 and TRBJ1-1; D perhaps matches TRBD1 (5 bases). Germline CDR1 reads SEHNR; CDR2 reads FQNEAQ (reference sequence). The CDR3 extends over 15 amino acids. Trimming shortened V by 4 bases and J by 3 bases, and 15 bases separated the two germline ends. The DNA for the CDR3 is TGTGCCAGCAGCTCGGGGGTAGGACGGTACACTGAAGCTTTCTTT. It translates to CASSSGVGRYTEAFF.

The CDR3 is CSVGTTTYEQYF. The CDR3 DNA follows: TGCAGCGTGGGGACAACCACTTACGAGCAGTACTTC. The rearrangement links TRBV29-1 to TRBJ2-7; D may be TRBD1 (6 bases). With 6 bases removed from V and 4 bases from J, the gap between germline ends came to 13 bases. The CDR3 loop spans 12 amino acids. Germline V gene lookup returns CDR1 SQVTM and CDR2 ANQGSEA.

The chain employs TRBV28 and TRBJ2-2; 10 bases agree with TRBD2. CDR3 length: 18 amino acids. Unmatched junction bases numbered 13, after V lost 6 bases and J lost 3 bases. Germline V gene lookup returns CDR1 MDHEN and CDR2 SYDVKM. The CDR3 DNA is TGTGCCAGCAGGTCAGCGGGAGGGCCCTCGTGGTACACCGGGGAGCTGTTTTTT. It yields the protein CASRSAGGPSWYTGELFF.

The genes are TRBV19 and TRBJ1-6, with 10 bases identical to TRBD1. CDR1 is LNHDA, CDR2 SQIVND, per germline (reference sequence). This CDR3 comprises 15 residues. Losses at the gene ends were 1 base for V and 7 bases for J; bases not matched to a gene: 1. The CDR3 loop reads CASSIGTGGNSPLHF. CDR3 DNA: TGTGCCAGTAGTATAGGGACAGGGGGGAATTCACCCCTCCACTTT. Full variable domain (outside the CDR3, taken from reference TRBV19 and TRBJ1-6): DGGITQSPKYLFRKEGQNVTLSCEQNLNHDAMYWYRQDPGQGLRLIYYSQIVNDFQKGDIAEGYSVSREKKESFPLTVTSAQKNPTAFYLCASSIGTGGNSPLHFGNGTRLTVT.

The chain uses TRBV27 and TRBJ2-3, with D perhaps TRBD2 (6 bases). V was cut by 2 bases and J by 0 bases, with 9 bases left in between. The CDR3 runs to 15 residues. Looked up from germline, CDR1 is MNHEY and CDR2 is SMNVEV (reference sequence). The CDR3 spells CASSLKGTSTDTQYF. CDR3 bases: TGTGCCAGCAGTTTAAAGGGGACTAGCACAGATACGCAGTATTTT.

This chain's CDR3 is CASSPNRGYGYTF. The CDR3 nucleotides are TGTGCCAGCAGTCCCAACAGGGGCTATGGCTACACCTTC. The rearrangement uses TRBV6-5 and TRBJ1-2; 7 nucleotides agree with TRBD1. The CDR3 totals 13 residues. In germline, CDR1 is MNHEY, CDR2 SVGAGI. The V and J ends lost 5 bases and 4 bases, in that order; junction bases with no gene match: 4.

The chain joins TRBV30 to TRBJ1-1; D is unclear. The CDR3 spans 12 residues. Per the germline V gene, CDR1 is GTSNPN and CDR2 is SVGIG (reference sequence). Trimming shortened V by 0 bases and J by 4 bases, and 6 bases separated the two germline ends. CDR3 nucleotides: TGTGCCTGGAGTGTACATCGCACTGAAGCTTTCTTT. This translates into CAWSVHRTEAFF.

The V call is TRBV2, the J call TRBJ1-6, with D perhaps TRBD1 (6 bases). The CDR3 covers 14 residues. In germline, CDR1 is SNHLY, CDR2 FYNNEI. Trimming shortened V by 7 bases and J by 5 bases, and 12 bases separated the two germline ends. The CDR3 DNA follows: TGTGCCAGCACTCCCTACAGGGATAATTCACCCCTCCACTTT. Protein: CASTPYRDNSPLHF.

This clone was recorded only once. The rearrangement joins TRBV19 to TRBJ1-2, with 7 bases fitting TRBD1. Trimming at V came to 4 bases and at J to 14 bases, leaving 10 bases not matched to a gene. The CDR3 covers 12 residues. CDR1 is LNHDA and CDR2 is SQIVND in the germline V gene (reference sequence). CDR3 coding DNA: TGTGCCAGTAGTACTCGACAGGGTGCGGGGACCTTC. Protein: CASSTRQGAGTF. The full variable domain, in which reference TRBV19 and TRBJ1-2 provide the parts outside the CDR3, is DGGITQSPKYLFRKEGQNVTLSCEQNLNHDAMYWYRQDPGQGLRLIYYSQIVNDFQKGDIAEGYSVSREKKESFPLTVTSAQKNPTAFYLCASSTRQGAGTFGSGTRLTVV.

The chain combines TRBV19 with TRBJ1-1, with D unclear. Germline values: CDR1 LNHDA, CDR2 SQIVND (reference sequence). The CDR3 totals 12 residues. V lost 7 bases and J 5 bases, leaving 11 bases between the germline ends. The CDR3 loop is CASKNQWTEAFF. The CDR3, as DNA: TGTGCCAGTAAAAATCAGTGGACTGAAGCTTTCTTT.

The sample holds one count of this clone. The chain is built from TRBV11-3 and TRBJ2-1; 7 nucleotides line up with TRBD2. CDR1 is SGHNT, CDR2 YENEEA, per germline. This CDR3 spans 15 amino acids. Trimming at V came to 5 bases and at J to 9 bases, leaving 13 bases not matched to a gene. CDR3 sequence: CASSPDMGRETEQFF. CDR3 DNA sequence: TGTGCCAGCAGCCCAGATATGGGGCGGGAGACTGAGCAGTTCTTC.

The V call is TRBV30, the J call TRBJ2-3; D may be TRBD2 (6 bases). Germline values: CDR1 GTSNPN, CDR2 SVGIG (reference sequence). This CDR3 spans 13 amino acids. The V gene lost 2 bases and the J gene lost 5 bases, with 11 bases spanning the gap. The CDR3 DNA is TGTGCCTGGAGTCTGACTAGAAGAGATACGCAGTATTTT. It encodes CAWSLTRRDTQYF. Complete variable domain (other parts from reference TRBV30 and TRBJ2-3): SQTIHQWPATLVQPVGSPLSLECTVEGTSNPNLYWYRQAAGRGLQLLFYSVGIGQISSEVPQNLSASRPQDRQFILSSKKLLLSDSGFYLCAWSLTRRDTQYFGPGTRLTVL.

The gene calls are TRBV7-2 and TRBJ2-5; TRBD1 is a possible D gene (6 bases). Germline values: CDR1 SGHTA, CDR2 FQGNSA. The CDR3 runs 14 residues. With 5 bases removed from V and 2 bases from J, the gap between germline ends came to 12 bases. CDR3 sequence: CASSAGQNQETQYF. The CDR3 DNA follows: TGTGCCAGCAGCGCCGGACAGAATCAAGAGACCCAGTACTTC.

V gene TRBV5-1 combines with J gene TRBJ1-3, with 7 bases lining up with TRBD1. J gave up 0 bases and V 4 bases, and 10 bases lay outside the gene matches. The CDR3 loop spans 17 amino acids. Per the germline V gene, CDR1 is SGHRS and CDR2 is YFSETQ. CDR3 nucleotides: TGCGCCAGCAGCGCCGATGGGACAGAACTCTCTGGAAACACCATATATTTT. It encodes CASSADGTELSGNTIYF. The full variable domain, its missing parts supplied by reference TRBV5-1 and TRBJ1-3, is KAGVTQTPRYLIKTRGQQVTLSCSPISGHRSVSWYQQTPGQGLQFLFEYFSETQRNKGNFPGRFSGRQFSNSRSEMNVSTLELGDSALYLCASSADGTELSGNTIYFGEGSWLTVV.

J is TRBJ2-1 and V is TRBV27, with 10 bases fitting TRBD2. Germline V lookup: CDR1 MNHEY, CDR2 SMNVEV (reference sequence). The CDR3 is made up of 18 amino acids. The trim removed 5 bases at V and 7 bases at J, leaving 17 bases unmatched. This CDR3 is CASSPRWLAGVGENEQFF. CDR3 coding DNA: TGTGCCAGCAGTCCGCGGTGGCTAGCGGGAGTAGGTGAGAATGAGCAGTTCTTC.

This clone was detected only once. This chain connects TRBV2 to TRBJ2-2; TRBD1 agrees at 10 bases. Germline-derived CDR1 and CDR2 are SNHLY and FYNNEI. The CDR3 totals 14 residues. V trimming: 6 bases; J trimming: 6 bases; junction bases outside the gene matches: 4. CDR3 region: CASRRDRGSGELFF. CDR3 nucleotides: TGTGCCAGCAGGAGGGACAGGGGATCCGGGGAGCTGTTTTTT.

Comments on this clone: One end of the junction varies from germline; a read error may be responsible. The CDR3 DNA reads TGCAGCGTTGTGCAGGGAAACTCTGGCTACACCTTC. Protein product: CSVVQGNSGYTF. The J gene is TRBJ1-2, the V gene TRBV29-1, with a weak D call TRBD1 (5 bases). Germline V CDR1 and CDR2: SQVTM, ANQGSEA. The CDR3 has 12 residues.